This T cell receptor (beta chain) was sequenced for a study of control samples from healthy donors and cancer patients. TCRdb's copy holds only in-frame clones and misses some; the assay was immunoSEQ multiplex PCR. The sample lists 85,000 to 95,000 clones; 80% to 95% were seen once. The length of the CDR3 is 14 residues. V was pared by 7 bases and J by 0 bases, with 9 bases between. Looked up from germline, CDR1 is WSHSY and CDR2 is SAAADI. The sample consisted of blood. This receptor was identified in a woman younger than 45 in good health. The chain has TRBV10-2 and TRBJ2-2; the D is unclear. Here the CDR3 DNA reads TGCGCCAGCATTAGAGCTCCGAACACCGGGGAGCTGTTTTTT. This codes for CASIRAPNTGELFF.